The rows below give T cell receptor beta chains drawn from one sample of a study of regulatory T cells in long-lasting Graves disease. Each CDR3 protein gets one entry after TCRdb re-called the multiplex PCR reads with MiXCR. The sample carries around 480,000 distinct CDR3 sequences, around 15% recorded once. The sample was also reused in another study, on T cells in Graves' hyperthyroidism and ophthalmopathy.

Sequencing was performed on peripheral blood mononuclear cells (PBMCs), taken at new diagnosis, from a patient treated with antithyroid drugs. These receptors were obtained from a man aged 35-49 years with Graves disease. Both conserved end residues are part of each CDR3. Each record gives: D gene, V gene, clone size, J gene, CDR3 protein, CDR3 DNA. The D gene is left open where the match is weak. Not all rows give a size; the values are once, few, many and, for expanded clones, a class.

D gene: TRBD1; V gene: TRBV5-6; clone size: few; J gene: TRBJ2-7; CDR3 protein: CASSRTGTGVEQYF; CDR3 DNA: TGTGCCAGCAGCCGGACCGGGACAGGGGTCGAGCAGTACTTC
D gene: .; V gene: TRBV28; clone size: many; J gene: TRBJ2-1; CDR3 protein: CATVSPLVNEQFF; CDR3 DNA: TGTGCCACTGTGTCTCCCCTAGTGAATGAGCAGTTCTTC
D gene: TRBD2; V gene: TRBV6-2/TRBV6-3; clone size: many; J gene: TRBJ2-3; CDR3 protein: CASRPISGSSADTQYF; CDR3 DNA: TGTGCCAGCAGACCCATTAGCGGGAGCTCCGCAGATACGCAGTATTTT
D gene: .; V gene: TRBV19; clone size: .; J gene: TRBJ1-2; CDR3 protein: CASSSSRDRGNYGYTF; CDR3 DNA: TGTGCCAGTAGTTCCTCCCGGGACCGGGGAAACTATGGCTACACCTTC
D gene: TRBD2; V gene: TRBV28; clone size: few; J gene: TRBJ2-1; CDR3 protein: CASHRGTSGAHNEQFF; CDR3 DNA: TGTGCCAGCCACCGGGGTACTAGCGGGGCTCACAATGAGCAGTTCTTC
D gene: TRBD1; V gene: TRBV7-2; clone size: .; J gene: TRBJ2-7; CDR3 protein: CASSPPGQGLHSYEQYF; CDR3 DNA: TGTGCCAGCAGCCCTCCGGGACAGGGCCTACACTCCTACGAGCAGTACTTC
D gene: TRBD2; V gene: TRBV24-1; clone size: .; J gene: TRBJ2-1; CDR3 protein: CATGQAGVYNEQFF; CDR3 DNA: TGTGCCACCGGACAAGCGGGAGTCTACAATGAGCAGTTCTTC
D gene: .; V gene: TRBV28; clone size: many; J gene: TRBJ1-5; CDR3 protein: CAHSLPGRNSNQPQHF; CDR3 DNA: TGTGCCCACTCTTTACCGGGACGGAATAGCAATCAGCCCCAGCATTTT
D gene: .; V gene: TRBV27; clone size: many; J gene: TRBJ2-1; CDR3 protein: CASSSGGRLEYNEQFF; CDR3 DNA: TGTGCCAGCAGTTCTGGGGGCAGGCTAGAGTACAATGAGCAGTTCTTC
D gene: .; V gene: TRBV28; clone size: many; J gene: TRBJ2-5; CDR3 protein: CASSRLGRHVTTRETQYF; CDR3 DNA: TGTGCCAGCAGCCGCCTCGGACGACACGTCACAACGCGGGAGACCCAGTACTTC
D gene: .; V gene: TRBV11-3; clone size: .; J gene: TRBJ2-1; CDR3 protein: CASSHKTGYNEQFF; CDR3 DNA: TGTGCCAGCAGCCACAAAACGGGTTACAATGAGCAGTTCTTC
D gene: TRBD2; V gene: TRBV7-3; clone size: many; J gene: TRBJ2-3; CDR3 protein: CASSPISASGHRGTQYF; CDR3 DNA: TGTGCCAGCAGCCCAATTTCGGCTAGCGGGCACCGGGGTACGCAGTATTTT
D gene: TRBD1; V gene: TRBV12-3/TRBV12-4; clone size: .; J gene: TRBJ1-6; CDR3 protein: CASSPRLTGTGSPLHF; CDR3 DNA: TGTGCCAGCAGTCCCAGGTTGACAGGGACTGGTTCACCCCTCCACTTT
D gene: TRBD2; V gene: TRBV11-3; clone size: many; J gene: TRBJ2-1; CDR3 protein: CASSLFLAGSYNEQFF; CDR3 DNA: TGTGCCAGCAGCTTATTCCTAGCGGGTTCCTACAATGAGCAGTTCTTC